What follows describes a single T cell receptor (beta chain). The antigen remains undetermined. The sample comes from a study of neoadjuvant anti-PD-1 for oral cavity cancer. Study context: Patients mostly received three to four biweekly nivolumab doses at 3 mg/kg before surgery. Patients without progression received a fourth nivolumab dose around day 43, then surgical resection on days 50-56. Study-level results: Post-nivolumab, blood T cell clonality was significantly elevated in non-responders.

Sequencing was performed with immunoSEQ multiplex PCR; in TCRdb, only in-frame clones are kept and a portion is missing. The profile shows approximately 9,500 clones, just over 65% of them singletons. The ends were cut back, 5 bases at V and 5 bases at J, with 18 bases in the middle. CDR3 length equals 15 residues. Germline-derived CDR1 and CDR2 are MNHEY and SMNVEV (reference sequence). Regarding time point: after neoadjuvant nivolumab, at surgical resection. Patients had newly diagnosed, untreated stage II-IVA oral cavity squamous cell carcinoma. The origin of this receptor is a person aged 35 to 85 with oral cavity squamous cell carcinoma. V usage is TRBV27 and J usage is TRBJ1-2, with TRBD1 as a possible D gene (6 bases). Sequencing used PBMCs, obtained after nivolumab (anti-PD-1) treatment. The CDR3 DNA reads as TGTGCCAGCAGTCCCCTCAGGGGTGAGAGGTATGGCTACACCTTC. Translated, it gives CASSPLRGERYGYTF.